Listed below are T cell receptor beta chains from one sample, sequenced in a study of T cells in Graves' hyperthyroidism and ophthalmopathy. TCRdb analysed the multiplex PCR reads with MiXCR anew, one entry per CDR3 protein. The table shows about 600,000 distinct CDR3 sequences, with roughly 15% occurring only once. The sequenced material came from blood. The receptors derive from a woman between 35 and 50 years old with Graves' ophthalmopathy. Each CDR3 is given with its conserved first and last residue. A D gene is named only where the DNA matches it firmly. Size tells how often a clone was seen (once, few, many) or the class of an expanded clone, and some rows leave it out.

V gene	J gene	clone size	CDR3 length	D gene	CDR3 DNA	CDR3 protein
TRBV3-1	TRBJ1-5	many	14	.	TGTGCCAGCAGCCAAGCGGAAAGCAATCAGCCCCAGCATTTT	CASSQAESNQPQHF
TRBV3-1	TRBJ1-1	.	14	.	TGTGCCAGCAGCTATGGCGGAGGAGACTTAGAAGCTTTCTTT	CASSYGGGDLEAFF
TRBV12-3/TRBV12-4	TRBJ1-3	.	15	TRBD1	TGTGCCAGCAGATCTACAGGGGGCGCCGGAAACACCATATATTTT	CASRSTGGAGNTIYF
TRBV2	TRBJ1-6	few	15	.	TGTGCCAGCAATCCGGGTCTCTCCTATAATTCACCCCTCCACTTT	CASNPGLSYNSPLHF
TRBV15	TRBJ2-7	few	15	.	TGTGCCACCAGCAGATCCGGGACTTCCACTTACGAGCAGTACTTC	CATSRSGTSTYEQYF
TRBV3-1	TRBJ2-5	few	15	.	TGTGCCAGCAGCCACCGCCAGGGAATGGAAGAGACCCAGTACTTC	CASSHRQGMEETQYF
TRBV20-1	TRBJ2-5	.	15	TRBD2	TGCAGTGCTGCCCGCAGGGAAGCGGGAGGAGAGACCCAGTACTTC	CSAARREAGGETQYF
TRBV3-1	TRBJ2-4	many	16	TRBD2	TGTGCCAGCAGCCAACACCCCGGGACTAGGTCGCCCATTCAGTACTTC	CASSQHPGTRSPIQYF
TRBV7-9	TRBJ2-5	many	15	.	TGTGCCAGCAGCTACCCTCCTGCGGGCGTGGAGACCCAGTACTTC	CASSYPPAGVETQYF
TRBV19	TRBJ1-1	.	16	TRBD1	TGTGCCAGTAGTTCCGGACGGACAGGGCTGAACACTGAAGCTTTCTTT	CASSSGRTGLNTEAFF
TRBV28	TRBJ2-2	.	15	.	TGTGCCAGCAGGGGGGGGACAGGAAACACCGGGGAGCTGTTTTTT	CASRGGTGNTGELFF
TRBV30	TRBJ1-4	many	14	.	TGTGCCTGGAGTCCGGGGAGGGCGTCTGAAAAACTGTTTTTT	CAWSPGRASEKLFF
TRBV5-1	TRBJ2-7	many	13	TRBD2	TGCGCCAGCAGCTTGAGCGGGGAGCTCGAGCAGTACTTC	CASSLSGELEQYF
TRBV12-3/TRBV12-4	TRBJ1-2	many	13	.	TGTGCCAGCAGCCCTCAGGTACACTATGGCTACACCTTC	CASSPQVHYGYTF
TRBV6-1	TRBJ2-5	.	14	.	TGTGCCAGCAGCCCAGGTCACTTCGGAGAGACCCAGTACTTC	CASSPGHFGETQYF
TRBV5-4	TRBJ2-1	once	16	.	TGTGCCAGCAGCCGACAGGGAGGCTGGATTGGCAATGAGCAGTTCTTC	CASSRQGGWIGNEQFF
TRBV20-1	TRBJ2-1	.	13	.	TGCAGTGCTCCTGGGACCACCTACAGTGAGCAGTTCTTC	CSAPGTTYSEQFF
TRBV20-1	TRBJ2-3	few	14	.	TGCAGTGCTAGAGAGCTAGCTAGCACAGATACGCAGTATTTT	CSARELASTDTQYF
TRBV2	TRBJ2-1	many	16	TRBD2	TGTGCCACCACATCCCTCCCGGAGCGGGGGCCTTTAGAGCAGTTCTTC	CATTSLPERGPLEQFF
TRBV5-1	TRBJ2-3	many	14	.	TGCGCCAGCAGCCCGGGACGGACCACAGATACGCAGTATTTT	CASSPGRTTDTQYF
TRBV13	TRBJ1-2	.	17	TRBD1	TGTGCCAGCAGCGTGCGACGACAGGGGGCGGGGAACTATGGCTACACCTTC	CASSVRRQGAGNYGYTF
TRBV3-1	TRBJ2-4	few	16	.	TGTGCCAGCAGCCAAGGACTAGGGCTAGAGGGAAACATTCAGTACTTC	CASSQGLGLEGNIQYF
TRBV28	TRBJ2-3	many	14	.	TGTGCCAGCACCCACGCCGGTAGCACAGATACGCAGTATTTT	CASTHAGSTDTQYF
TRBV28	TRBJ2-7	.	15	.	TGTGCCAGCAGTTTTGGGGCAGCCCAGACCTACGAGCAGTACTTC	CASSFGAAQTYEQYF
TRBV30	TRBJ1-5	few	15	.	TGTGCCTGGGCCCCGGGACACTTAAGCAATCAGCCCCAGCATTTT	CAWAPGHLSNQPQHF
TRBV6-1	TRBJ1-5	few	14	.	TGTGCCAGCAGCCCCGGGCCGGGGGTCCATCCCCAGCATTTT	CASSPGPGVHPQHF